This TCR beta chain was obtained from a study of T cell repertoires in cytomegalovirus infection. Looking at the study overall: Shared public TCR beta signatures pointed to both CMV infection and a matching HLA type.

Germline CDR1 SGHAT, CDR2 FQNNGV. There are 11 residues in the CDR3. TCRdb passed the reads through MiXCR, listing each CDR3 protein once. The sample lists about 37,000 distinct CDR3 sequences; about 52% were seen once. This clonotype was recorded a few times. Antigen: not known. A junction end diverges from the germline sequence, so it may reflect a read error. The clonotype was recovered from a human donor in good health (CMV status not recorded). Some clones in this sample may be carry-over from other donors' samples. Source: CD8+ T cells from cultured PBMCs, taken from culture after CMV antigen stimulation. The chain is built from TRBV11-2 and TRBJ2-1; perhaps TRBD2 as D (6 bases). DNA for the CDR3: TGTGCCAGCAGCTTCGGGGGAGCCCGTTCCTTC. Its protein product is CASSFGGARSF.